Below, 9 T cell receptor beta chains from the same sample are listed, as sequenced in a study of T cell responses to AZD1222 COVID-19 vaccine. The data were produced by immunoSEQ multiplex PCR, yet TCRdb's version contains in-frame clones alone and is incomplete. The sample has around 150,000 clones, 85% to 95% seen once. Here the sequenced sample was peripheral blood, taken 28 days after the second AZD1222 dose. All receptors derive from an adult who received the AZD1222 COVID-19 vaccine.

This sequence joins TRBV7-3 and TRBJ1-1, with D tentatively TRBD1 (5 bases). This CDR3 contains 14 residues. Germline V gives CDR1 SGHTA, CDR2 FQGTGA. Trimming removed 5 bases at V and 4 bases at J, with 14 bases between. CDR3 sequence (DNA): TGTGCCAGCAGCCCCGGAGGAGGGGCCACTGAAGCTTTCTTT. Protein sequence: CASSPGGGATEAFF.

The genes are TRBV5-1 and TRBJ2-2; D is ambiguous. CDR1 is SGHRS, CDR2 YFSETQ, per germline. The CDR3 length is 12 residues. V lost 4 bases and J 6 bases, leaving 7 bases between the germline ends. The chain's CDR3 is CASSVESGELFF. CDR3 in DNA: TGCGCCAGCAGCGTAGAATCCGGGGAGCTGTTTTTT.

This sequence joins TRBV11-3 and TRBJ2-7, with D perhaps TRBD1 or TRBD2 (5 bases each). Trimming cost V 5 bases and J 2 bases, with 10 bases left between them. Germline CDR1 SGHNT, CDR2 YENEEA. This CDR3 region has 13 residues. CDR3 DNA: TGTGCCAGCAGCGTGAGGGGAGCCTACGAGCAGTACTTC. As protein: CASSVRGAYEQYF.

This clone was detected a few times. J is TRBJ1-4 and V is TRBV5-1, with TRBD1 identical over 9 bases. V gave up 4 bases and J gave up 6 bases; unmatched junction bases: 7. This CDR3 comprises 15 residues. Germline loops: CDR1 SGHRS, CDR2 YFSETQ. The CDR3 is CASSNGGTGHEKLFF. As DNA, the CDR3 is TGCGCCAGCAGCAACGGCGGGACAGGGCATGAAAAACTGTTTTTT.

This sequence joins TRBV28 and TRBJ1-4; 7 positions agree with TRBD1. In germline, CDR1 is MDHEN, CDR2 SYDVKM. Germline trimming cut 5 bases from V and 8 bases from J; bases unmatched to any gene: 11. The CDR3 covers 15 residues. The CDR3 DNA reads as TGTGCCAGCAGTCCCCGACGACAGGGAGGGGAAAAACTGTTTTTT. Its translation: CASSPRRQGGEKLFF. Full variable domain (remainder filled in from reference TRBV28 and TRBJ1-4): DVKVTQSSRYLVKRTGEKVFLECVQDMDHENMFWYRQDPGLGLRLIYFSYDVKMKEKGDIPEGYSVSREKKERFSLILESASTNQTSMYLCASSPRRQGGEKLFFGSGTQLSVL.

This clone has a handful of counts. The chain employs TRBV4-1 and TRBJ1-1; TRBD1 might be the D (5 bases). Germline CDR1 is MGHRA and CDR2 is YSYEKL. The germline V and J ends were trimmed by 5 bases and 3 bases, with 13 bases remaining between them. This CDR3 contains 14 residues. The CDR3 sequence: CASSRGVLDTEAFF. CDR3 DNA: TGCGCCAGCAGCAGAGGGGTGTTGGACACTGAAGCTTTCTTT.

The chain combines TRBV4-1 with TRBJ2-4, with 7 bases matching TRBD2. The germline V gene encodes CDR1 MGHRA and CDR2 YSYEKL. V gave up 4 bases and J gave up 8 bases; unmatched junction bases: 11. The CDR3 covers 15 residues. CDR3 in DNA: TGCGCCAGCAGCCCAGACCGGGACTATCGGGACATTCAGTACTTC. Its protein product is CASSPDRDYRDIQYF.

V is TRBV2 and J is TRBJ1-2, with a tentative D call TRBD1 (6 bases). Germline assignment: CDR1 SNHLY and CDR2 FYNNEI. Between the trimmed V and J ends, which lost 6 bases and 3 bases, there was a span of 8 bases. CDR3 length equals 12 residues. This CDR3 is CASSRQDYGYTF. CDR3 bases: TGTGCCAGCAGCCGACAGGACTATGGCTACACCTTC.

This clone was seen once. The chain combines TRBV7-9 with TRBJ1-2; D unclear. The CDR3 loop spans 14 amino acids. V was clipped by 5 bases and J by 5 bases, with 15 bases between them. Germline CDR1 SEHNR, CDR2 FQNEAQ (reference sequence). CDR3 amino acids: CASSTIASPYGYTF. In nucleotides, the CDR3 is TGTGCCAGCAGCACAATCGCCAGCCCGTATGGCTACACCTTC.